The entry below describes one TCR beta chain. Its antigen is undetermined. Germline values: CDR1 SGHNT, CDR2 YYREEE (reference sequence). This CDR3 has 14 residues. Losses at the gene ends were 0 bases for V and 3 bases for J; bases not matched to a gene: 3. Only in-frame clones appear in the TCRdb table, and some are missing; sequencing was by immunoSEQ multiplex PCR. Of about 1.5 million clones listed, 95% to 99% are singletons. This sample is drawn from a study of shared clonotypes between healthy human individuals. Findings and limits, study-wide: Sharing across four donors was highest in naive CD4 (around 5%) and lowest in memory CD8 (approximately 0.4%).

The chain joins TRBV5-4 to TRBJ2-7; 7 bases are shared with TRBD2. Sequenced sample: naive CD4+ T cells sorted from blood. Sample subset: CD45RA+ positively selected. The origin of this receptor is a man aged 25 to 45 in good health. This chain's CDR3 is CASSLGRGNYEQYF. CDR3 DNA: TGTGCCAGCAGCTTGGGGCGGGGGAACTACGAGCAGTACTTC.